This TCR beta chain was identified during a study of graft-versus-host responses after intestinal transplantation. In the study overall: Multivisceral, liver-intestinal, or isolated intestinal transplants were performed in recipients.

The CDR3 length is 16 residues. Per the germline V gene, CDR1 is KGHSH and CDR2 is LQKENI. Trimming stripped 3 bases from V and 0 bases from J, with 12 bases between. As concerns this clone: Antigen specificity is unknown.

General study results and limits: Peak GvH clone levels in circulation were associated with early post-transplant HvG declines. GvH clones surfaced in recipient marrow, some emerging earlier in ileum or blood.

The protocol was immunoSEQ multiplex PCR, while the TCRdb copy is restricted to in-frame clones and leaves out a portion. Of about 88,000 clones listed, roughly 90% are singletons. The origin of this receptor is a human donor who received an intestinal transplant. Specimen: unstimulated CD4+ T cells sorted from spleen or lymph node cells, collected before intestinal transplant. The chain links TRBV18 to TRBJ1-5; D gene uncertain. The CDR3 sequence is CASSPRGMDSNQPQHF. CDR3 DNA: TGTGCCAGCTCACCCAGAGGAATGGATAGCAATCAGCCCCAGCATTTT. The whole variable domain, filled in from reference TRBV18 and TRBJ1-5, reads NAGVMQNPRHLVRRRGQEARLRCSPMKGHSHVYWYRQLPEEGLKFMVYLQKENIIDESGMPKERFSAEFPKEGPSILRIQQVVRGDSAAYFCASSPRGMDSNQPQHFGDGTRLSIL.